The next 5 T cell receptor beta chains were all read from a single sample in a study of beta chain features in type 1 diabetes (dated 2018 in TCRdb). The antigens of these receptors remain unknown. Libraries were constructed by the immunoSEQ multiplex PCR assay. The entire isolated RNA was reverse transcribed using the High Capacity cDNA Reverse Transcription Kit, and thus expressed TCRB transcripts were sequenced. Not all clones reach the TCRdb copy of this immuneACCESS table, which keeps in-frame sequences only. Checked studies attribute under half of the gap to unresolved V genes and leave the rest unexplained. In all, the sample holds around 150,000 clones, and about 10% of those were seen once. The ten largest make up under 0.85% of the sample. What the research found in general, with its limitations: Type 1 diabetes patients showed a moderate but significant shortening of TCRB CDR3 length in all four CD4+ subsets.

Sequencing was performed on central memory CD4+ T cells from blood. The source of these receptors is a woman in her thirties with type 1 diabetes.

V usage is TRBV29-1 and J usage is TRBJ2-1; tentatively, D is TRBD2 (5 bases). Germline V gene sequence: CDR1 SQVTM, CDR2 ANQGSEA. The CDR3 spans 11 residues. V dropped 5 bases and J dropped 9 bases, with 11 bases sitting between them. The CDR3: CSVPSYSEQFF. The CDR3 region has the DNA TGCAGCGTTCCTAGCTATTCTGAGCAGTTCTTC.

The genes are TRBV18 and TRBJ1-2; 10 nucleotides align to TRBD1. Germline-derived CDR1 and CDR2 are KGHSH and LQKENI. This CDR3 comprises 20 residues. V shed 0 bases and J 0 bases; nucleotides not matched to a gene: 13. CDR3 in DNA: TGTGCCAGCTCACCACCCGCGACAGGGGGCGATCTGCCCTCTAACTATGGCTACACCTTC. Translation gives CASSPPATGGDLPSNYGYTF. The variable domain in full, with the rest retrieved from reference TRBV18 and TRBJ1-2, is NAGVMQNPRHLVRRRGQEARLRCSPMKGHSHVYWYRQLPEEGLKFMVYLQKENIIDESGMPKERFSAEFPKEGPSILRIQQVVRGDSAAYFCASSPPATGGDLPSNYGYTFGSGTRLTVV.

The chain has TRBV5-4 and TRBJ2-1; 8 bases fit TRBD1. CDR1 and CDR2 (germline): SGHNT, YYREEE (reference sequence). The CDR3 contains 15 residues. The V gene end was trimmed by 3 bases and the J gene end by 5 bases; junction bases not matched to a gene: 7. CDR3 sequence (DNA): TGTGCCAGCAGCTCGGACAGGGTAGAGAACAATGAGCAGTTCTTC. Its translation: CASSSDRVENNEQFF.

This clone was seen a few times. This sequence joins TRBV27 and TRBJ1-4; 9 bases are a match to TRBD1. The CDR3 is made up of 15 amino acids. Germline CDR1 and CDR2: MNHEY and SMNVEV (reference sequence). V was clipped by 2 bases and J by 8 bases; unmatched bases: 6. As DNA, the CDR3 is TGTGCCAGCAGTTTACTACAGGGGGCACGGGAAAAACTGTTTTTT. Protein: CASSLLQGAREKLFF. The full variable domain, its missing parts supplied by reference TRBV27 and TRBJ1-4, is EAQVTQNPRYLITVTGKKLTVTCSQNMNHEYMSWYRQDPGLGLRQIYYSMNVEVTDKGDVPEGYKVSRKEKRNFPLILESPSPNQTSLYFCASSLLQGAREKLFFGSGTQLSVL.

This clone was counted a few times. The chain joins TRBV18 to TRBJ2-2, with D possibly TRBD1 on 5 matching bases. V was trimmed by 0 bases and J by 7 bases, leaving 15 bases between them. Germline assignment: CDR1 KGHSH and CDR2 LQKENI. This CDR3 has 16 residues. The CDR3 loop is CASSPPGMGHGGELFF. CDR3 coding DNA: TGTGCCAGCTCACCACCGGGAATGGGGCACGGCGGGGAGCTGTTTTTT.